Listed below are T cell receptor beta chains from one sample, sequenced in a study of cytomegalovirus exposure and HLA in healthy donors. The assay was immunoSEQ multiplex PCR, and TCRdb's table has in-frame clones only and misses some. The sample holds some 150,000 clones; roughly 80% are singletons and the top ten take 2.5% to 4%. Sample: PBMCs. The receptor set was obtained from a man aged 35-49 years in good health and CMV-seronegative. Both conserved end residues are part of each CDR3. A D gene is named only where the DNA matches it firmly. Size is stated for part of the rows, as once, few or many counts, or as a class when the clone is expanded.

v_call	d_call	clone_size	j_call	cdr3_nt	cdr3_aa
TRBV6-4	TRBD1	-	TRBJ2-2	TGTGCCAGCAGTCCTGACAGGGTAGTCGGCACCGGGGAGCTGTTTTTT	CASSPDRVVGTGELFF
TRBV27	TRBD2	-	TRBJ2-3	TGTGCCAGCAGTATCCGACCTAGCGGGACCCCCACAGATACGCAGTATTTT	CASSIRPSGTPTDTQYF
TRBV14	-	-	TRBJ2-7	TGTGCCAGCAGAGAGACAGGCTACGAGCAGTACTTC	CASRETGYEQYF
TRBV9	-	-	TRBJ1-1	TGTGCCAGCAGCGTAGGGCGGGGGAACACTGAAGCTTTCTTT	CASSVGRGNTEAFF
TRBV5-8	-	once	TRBJ1-2	TGTGCCAGCGGACAAAGATCCTATGGCTACACCTTC	CASGQRSYGYTF
TRBV7-6	-	-	TRBJ2-7	TGTGCCAGCAGCGCAGGGGCAGTTCCTTCCTACGAGCAGTACTTC	CASSAGAVPSYEQYF
TRBV29-1	-	few	TRBJ2-7	TGCAGCGTTGCAGGGCCAGGCTACGAGCAGTACTTC	CSVAGPGYEQYF
TRBV28	-	-	TRBJ1-2	TGTGCCAGCGCAGAGGCAGGGGTCGGCTATGGTTACACCTTC	CASAEAGVGYGYTF
TRBV27	TRBD1	-	TRBJ1-2	TGTGCCAGCGGGACAGACAGGGACTATGGCTACACCTTC	CASGTDRDYGYTF
TRBV6-4	TRBD2	-	TRBJ2-3	TGTGCCAGCAGCGGGGGGGCCACAGATACGCAGTATTTT	CASSGGATDTQYF
TRBV28	-	-	TRBJ1-1	TGTGCCAGCACCCCGGGGACACTGAACACTGAAGCTTTCTTT	CASTPGTLNTEAFF
TRBV19	-	-	TRBJ2-7	TGTGCCAGTAGCCCGACAGCTTCCTACGAGCAGTACTTC	CASSPTASYEQYF
TRBV13	-	-	TRBJ1-5	TGTGCCAGCAGCTTAGGGGGCTCCAATCAGCCCCAGCATTTT	CASSLGGSNQPQHF
TRBV7-8	-	-	TRBJ2-3	TGTGCCAGCAGCCCGTCGGACTTAAGCACAGATACGCAGTATTTT	CASSPSDLSTDTQYF
TRBV29-1	TRBD2	-	TRBJ2-3	TGCAGCGTTGAAGATACCGGGACTAGCGGGGGGCGAAAAGATACGCAGTATTTT	CSVEDTGTSGGRKDTQYF
TRBV27	TRBD2	-	TRBJ2-7	TGTGCCAGCAGTTGGACTAGCGGGGACCTTTCCTACGAGCAGTACTTC	CASSWTSGDLSYEQYF
TRBV5-1	TRBD2	few	TRBJ2-1	TGCGCCAGCAGCTTGGCCAGGGCTAGCGGGGCCTACAATGAGCAGTTCTTC	CASSLARASGAYNEQFF
TRBV7-2	-	-	TRBJ1-1	TGTGCCAGCAGGGCCGGGGACTCGACCACTGAAGCTTCCTTT	CASRAGDSTTEASF
TRBV2	-	-	TRBJ1-4	TGTGCCAGCAGTGAGAGGGGGTGGGCAGGCGAAAAACTGTTTTTT	CASSERGWAGEKLFF
TRBV27	TRBD1	-	TRBJ2-6	TGTGCCAGCAGTCCAATTGCCCCGCGACAGGGCGTTATCTCTGGGGCCAACGTCCTGACTTTC	CASSPIAPRQGVISGANVLTF
TRBV15	TRBD1	-	TRBJ2-1	TGTGCCACCTTAGAGCAGGGACAGGGGCACAATGAGCAGTTCTTC	CATLEQGQGHNEQFF
TRBV7-2	TRBD2	-	TRBJ2-7	TGTGCCAGCAGCTTATTTGTCTGGCTAGCGGGGGGTCGGTACGAGCAGTACTTC	CASSLFVWLAGGRYEQYF
TRBV7-2	-	-	TRBJ2-3	TGTGCCAGCAGCTTAATCGGGACTAGCACAGATACGCAGTATTTT	CASSLIGTSTDTQYF
TRBV19	-	-	TRBJ1-3	TGTGCCAGTAGTATCACCGGGGTCTTGATGAGCTCTGGAAACACCATATATTTT	CASSITGVLMSSGNTIYF
TRBV30	TRBD1	-	TRBJ1-6	TGTGCCTGGATTGGACAGGGGAACCCCCTCCACTTT	CAWIGQGNPLHF
TRBV7-6	-	once	TRBJ2-1	TGTGCCAGCAGCCAAGAGGGATCCTACAATGAGCAGTTCTTC	CASSQEGSYNEQFF
TRBV19	-	few	TRBJ1-1	TGTGCCAGTAGTGTTACGGTTTACACTGAAGCTTTCTTT	CASSVTVYTEAFF
TRBV6-4	TRBD2	-	TRBJ2-3	TGTGCCAGCAGTAGCGGGGGCGACACAGATACGCAGTATTTT	CASSSGGDTDTQYF
TRBV28	-	-	TRBJ2-4	TGTGCCAGCAGTTTCGTTGGCAAGGGGACCAAAAACATTCAGTACTTC	CASSFVGKGTKNIQYF
TRBV7-2	TRBD1	-	TRBJ2-1	TGTGCCAGCAGCTTAGCAGGACAGGGGCACTACAATGAGCAGTTCTTC	CASSLAGQGHYNEQFF
TRBV6-5	TRBD1	-	TRBJ2-7	TGTGCCAGCAGTTTCCAACTGGCAGGGGGCAGGGCGCAGTACTTC	CASSFQLAGGRAQYF
TRBV28	TRBD1	few	TRBJ2-7	TGTGCCAGCAGTATAGGTCACGCAAGGACAGGGACCTACGAGCAGTACTTC	CASSIGHARTGTYEQYF
TRBV5-1	TRBD1	-	TRBJ1-2	TGCGCCAGCAGCTTTACCGGGACAGGGGGCGTTATCTATGGCTACACCTTC	CASSFTGTGGVIYGYTF
TRBV19	TRBD1	-	TRBJ2-1	TGTGCCAGTAGAACAGGGGGCCGCCCCCTCTACAATGAGCAGTTCTTC	CASRTGGRPLYNEQFF
TRBV9	TRBD1	-	TRBJ2-5	TGTGCCAGCAGCGAGTGGGGGACAGAGTATCAAGAGACCCAGTACTTC	CASSEWGTEYQETQYF
TRBV27	-	-	TRBJ1-1	TGTGCCAGCAGTTTATCGATCACAGGGATCGCGTACACTGAAGCTTTCTTT	CASSLSITGIAYTEAFF
TRBV19	-	-	TRBJ2-2	TGTGCCAGTAGTATAGTCCGGGCCGGGGAGCTGTTTTTT	CASSIVRAGELFF
TRBV2	TRBD1	few	TRBJ1-5	TGTGCCAGCAGTCAGGGGGCAGGGCAGCCCCAGCATTTT	CASSQGAGQPQHF
TRBV7-3	-	-	TRBJ1-5	TGTGCCAGCAGCTTAAACGGGGATCAGCCCCAGCATTTT	CASSLNGDQPQHF
TRBV4-3	-	-	TRBJ2-2	TGCGCCAGCAGCCCGGACTATACGAACACCGGGGAGCTGTTTTTT	CASSPDYTNTGELFF
TRBV25-1	-	-	TRBJ2-1	TGTGCCAGCAGTGAGACCCTCAGGGGCAATGAGCAGTTCTTC	CASSETLRGNEQFF
TRBV6-1	-	-	TRBJ1-5	TGTGCCAGCAGTGAACAGGTTAGCAATCAGCCCCAGCATTTT	CASSEQVSNQPQHF
TRBV7-9	-	-	TRBJ1-1	TGTGCCAGCAGCTTAGGCCATAGTGAAGCTTTCTTT	CASSLGHSEAFF
TRBV5-4	-	-	TRBJ1-1	TGTGCCAGCAGCCGAGGGACACAGAACACTGAAGCTTTCTTT	CASSRGTQNTEAFF
TRBV5-1	TRBD1	-	TRBJ1-2	TGCGCCAGCAGCCGACGGACAGGGGGCGCTTTTGGCTACACCTTC	CASSRRTGGAFGYTF
TRBV10-2	-	-	TRBJ1-3	TGCGCCAGCAGTGAGTCGAACTTAGCTGGAAACACCATATATTTT	CASSESNLAGNTIYF
TRBV7-3	-	once	TRBJ2-2	TGTGCCAGCAGCTTACTCCCGGTCGGGGAGCTGTTTTTT	CASSLLPVGELFF
TRBV7-9	TRBD1	-	TRBJ1-2	TGTGCCAGCAGATCAAGCCCCGGGACAGGGTCCCTACATAACTATGGCTACACCTTC	CASRSSPGTGSLHNYGYTF